This entry concerns a single T cell receptor (beta chain). No antigen is known for it. This sample stems from a study of identical twins. In TCRdb, the 5' RACE reads were re-called with MiXCR into one record per CDR3 protein. The table shows about 520,000 distinct CDR3 sequences, with about 20% occurring only once. With V trimmed by 4 bases and J by 2 bases, 5 bases remained unmatched. Germline values: CDR1 SGHDT, CDR2 YYEEEE. The CDR3 spans 14 residues. Study conclusions and caveats: Beta out-of-frame sequences displayed a weaker excess of sharing between twins.

This sample also appeared in a second study, on T cells expressing NK-cell markers. As that study records: These clonotypes also led the CD3+CD56-NKG2C+ fraction in several donors.

The V and J genes are TRBV5-6 and TRBJ1-1, with 7 bases identical to TRBD1. Material: CD4+ T cells sorted from blood. This clonotype originated in a woman aged 18-35 years in good health. CDR3 in amino acids: CASSHRDSNTEAFF. In DNA form, the CDR3 reads TGTGCCAGCAGCCACAGGGACAGTAACACTGAAGCTTTCTTT. The full variable domain, rest sourced from reference TRBV5-6 and TRBJ1-1, is DAGVTQSPTHLIKTRGQQVTLRCSPKSGHDTVSWYQQALGQGPQFIFQYYEEEERQRGNFPDRFSGHQFPNYSSELNVNALLLGDSALYLCASSHRDSNTEAFFGQGTRLTVV.